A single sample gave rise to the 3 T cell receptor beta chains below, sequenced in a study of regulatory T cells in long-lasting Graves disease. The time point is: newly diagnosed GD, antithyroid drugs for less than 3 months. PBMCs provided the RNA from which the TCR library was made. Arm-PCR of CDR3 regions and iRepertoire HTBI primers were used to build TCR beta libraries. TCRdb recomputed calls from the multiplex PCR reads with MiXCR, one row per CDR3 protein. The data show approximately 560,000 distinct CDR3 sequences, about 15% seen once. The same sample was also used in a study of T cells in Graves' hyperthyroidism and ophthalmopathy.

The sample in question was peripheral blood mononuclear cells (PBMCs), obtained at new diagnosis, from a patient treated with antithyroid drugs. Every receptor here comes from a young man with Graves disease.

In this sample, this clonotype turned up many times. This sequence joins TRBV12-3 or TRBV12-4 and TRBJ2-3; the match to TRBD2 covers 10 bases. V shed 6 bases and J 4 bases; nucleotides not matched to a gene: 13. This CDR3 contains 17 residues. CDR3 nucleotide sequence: TGTGCCAGCAGCGCCGGACTAGCGGTTGATGGTGCAGATACGCAGTATTTT. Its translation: CASSAGLAVDGADTQYF.

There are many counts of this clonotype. CDR3 amino acids: CASSLVLGVTETQYF. The CDR3 DNA follows: TGTGCCAGCAGTTTGGTATTGGGGGTTACAGAGACCCAGTACTTC. The chain joins TRBV12-3 or TRBV12-4 to TRBJ2-5, with D perhaps TRBD1 or TRBD2 (5 bases each). Trimming cost V 3 bases and J 4 bases, with 15 bases left between them. CDR3 length: 15 residues.

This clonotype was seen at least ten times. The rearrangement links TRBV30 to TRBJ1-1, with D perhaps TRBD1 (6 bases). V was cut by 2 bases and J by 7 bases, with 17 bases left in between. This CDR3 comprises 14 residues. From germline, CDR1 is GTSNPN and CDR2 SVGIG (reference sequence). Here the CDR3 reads CAWSLYRVKVEAFF. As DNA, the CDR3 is TGTGCCTGGAGTTTATACAGGGTAAAGGTTGAAGCTTTCTTT.